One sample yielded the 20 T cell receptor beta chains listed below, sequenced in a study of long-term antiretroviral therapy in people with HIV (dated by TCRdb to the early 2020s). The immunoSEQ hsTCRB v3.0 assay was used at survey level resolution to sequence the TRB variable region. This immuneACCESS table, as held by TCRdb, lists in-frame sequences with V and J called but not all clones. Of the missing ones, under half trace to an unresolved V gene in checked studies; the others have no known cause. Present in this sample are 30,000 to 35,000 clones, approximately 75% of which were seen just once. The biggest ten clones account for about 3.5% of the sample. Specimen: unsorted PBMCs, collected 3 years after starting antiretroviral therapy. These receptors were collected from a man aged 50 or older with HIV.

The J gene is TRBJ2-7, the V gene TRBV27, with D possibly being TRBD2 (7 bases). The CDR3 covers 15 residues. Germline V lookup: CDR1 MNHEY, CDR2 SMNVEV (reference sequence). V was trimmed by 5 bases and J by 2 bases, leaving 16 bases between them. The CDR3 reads CASSEQGGGPYEQYF. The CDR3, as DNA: TGTGCCAGCAGTGAACAAGGGGGGGGGCCCTACGAGCAGTACTTC.

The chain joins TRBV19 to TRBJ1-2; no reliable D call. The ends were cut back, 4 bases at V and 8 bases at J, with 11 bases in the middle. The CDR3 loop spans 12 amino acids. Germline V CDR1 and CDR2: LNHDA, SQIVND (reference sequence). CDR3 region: CASSTRGGGYTF. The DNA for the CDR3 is TGTGCCAGTAGTACCCGAGGAGGGGGCTACACCTTC.

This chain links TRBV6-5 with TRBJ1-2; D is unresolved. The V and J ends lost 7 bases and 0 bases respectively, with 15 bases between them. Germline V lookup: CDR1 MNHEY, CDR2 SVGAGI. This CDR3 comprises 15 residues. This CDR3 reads CASIRDSKANYGYTF. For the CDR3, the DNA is TGTGCCAGCATTAGGGATTCAAAAGCTAACTATGGCTACACCTTC.

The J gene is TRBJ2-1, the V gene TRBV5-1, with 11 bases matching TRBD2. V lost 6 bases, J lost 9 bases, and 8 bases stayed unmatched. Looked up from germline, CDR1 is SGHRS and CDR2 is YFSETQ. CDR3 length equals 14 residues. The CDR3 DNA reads TGCGCCAGCACAAATAGCGGGAGGGCCAGTGAGCAGTTCTTC. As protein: CASTNSGRASEQFF.

The CDR3 sequence: CASSLQAGANTGELFF. In DNA form, the CDR3 reads TGTGCCAGCAGCCTCCAAGCAGGGGCAAACACCGGGGAGCTGTTTTTT. The genes are TRBV11-3 and TRBJ2-2, with D perhaps TRBD1 (6 bases). The CDR3 is 16 amino acids. Trimming shortened V by 5 bases and J by 2 bases, and 15 bases separated the two germline ends. Per the germline V gene, CDR1 is SGHNT and CDR2 is YENEEA.

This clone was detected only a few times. Written as DNA, the CDR3 is TGTGCCTGGAGCGCGACTAGCGGGGGTTCCTACGAGCAGTACTTC. Protein: CAWSATSGGSYEQYF. This chain uses TRBV30 with TRBJ2-7, with 12 bases lining up with TRBD2. V was pared by 3 bases and J by 1 base, with 4 bases of the junction left unmatched. Germline loops: CDR1 GTSNPN, CDR2 SVGIG (reference sequence). CDR3 length: 15 amino acids.

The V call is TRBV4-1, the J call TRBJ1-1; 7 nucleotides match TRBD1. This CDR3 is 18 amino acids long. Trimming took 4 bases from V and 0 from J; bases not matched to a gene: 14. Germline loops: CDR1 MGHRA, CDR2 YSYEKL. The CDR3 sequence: CASSREDRLFPMNTEAFF. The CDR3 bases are TGCGCCAGCAGCCGAGAGGACAGGCTCTTTCCTATGAACACTGAAGCTTTCTTT.

In DNA, the CDR3 is TGCAGCGTCGTACCGGGACCGACCGATGAGCAGTTCTTC. This codes for CSVVPGPTDEQFF. The chain has TRBV29-1 and TRBJ2-1, with D tentatively TRBD1 or TRBD2 (5 bases each). Germline CDR1 and CDR2: SQVTM and ANQGSEA. V gave up 6 bases and J gave up 8 bases, with 17 bases separating them. The CDR3 spans 13 residues.

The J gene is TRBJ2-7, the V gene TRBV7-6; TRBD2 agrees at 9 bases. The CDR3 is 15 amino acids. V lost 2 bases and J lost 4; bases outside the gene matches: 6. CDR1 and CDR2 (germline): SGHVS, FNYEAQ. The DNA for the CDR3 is TGTGCCAGCAGCTTATTCCCTAGCGGGATTTACGAGCAGTACTTC. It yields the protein CASSLFPSGIYEQYF. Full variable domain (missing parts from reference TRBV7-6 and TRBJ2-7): GAGVSQSPRYKVTKRGQDVALRCDPISGHVSLYWYRQALGQGPEFLTYFNYEAQQDKSGLPNDRFSAERPEGSISTLTIQRTEQRDSAMYRCASSLFPSGIYEQYFGPGTRLTVT.

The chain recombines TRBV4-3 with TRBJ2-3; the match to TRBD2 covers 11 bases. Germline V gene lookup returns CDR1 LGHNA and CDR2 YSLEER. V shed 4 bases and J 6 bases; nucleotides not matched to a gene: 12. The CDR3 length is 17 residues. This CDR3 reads CASSPNLYASGGDTQYF. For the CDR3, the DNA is TGCGCCAGCAGCCCTAACCTGTACGCTAGCGGGGGGGATACGCAGTATTTT.

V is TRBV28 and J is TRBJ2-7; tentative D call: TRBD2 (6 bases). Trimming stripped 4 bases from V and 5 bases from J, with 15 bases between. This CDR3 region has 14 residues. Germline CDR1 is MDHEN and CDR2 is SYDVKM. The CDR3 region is CASSSRRELNEQYF. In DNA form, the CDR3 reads TGTGCCAGCAGTTCCCGACGGGAGCTAAACGAGCAGTACTTC.

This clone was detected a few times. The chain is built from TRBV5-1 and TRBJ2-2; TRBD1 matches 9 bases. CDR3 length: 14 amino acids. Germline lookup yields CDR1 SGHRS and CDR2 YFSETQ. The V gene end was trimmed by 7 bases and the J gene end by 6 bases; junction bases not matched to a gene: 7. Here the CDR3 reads CASAAQGASGELFF. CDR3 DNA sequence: TGCGCCAGCGCCGCACAGGGGGCCTCCGGGGAGCTGTTTTTT.

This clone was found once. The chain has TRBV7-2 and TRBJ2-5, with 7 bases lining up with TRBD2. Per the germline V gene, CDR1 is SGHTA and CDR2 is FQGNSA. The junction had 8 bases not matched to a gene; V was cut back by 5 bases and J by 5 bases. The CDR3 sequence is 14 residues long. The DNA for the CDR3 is TGTGCCAGCAGCGCGGGAGTTAATTACGAGACCCAGTACTTC. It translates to CASSAGVNYETQYF.

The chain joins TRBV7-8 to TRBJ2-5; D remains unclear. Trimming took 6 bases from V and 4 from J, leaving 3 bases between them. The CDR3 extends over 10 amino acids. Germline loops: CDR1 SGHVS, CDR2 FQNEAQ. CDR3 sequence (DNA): TGTGCCAGCAGTCGAGAGACCCAGTACTTC. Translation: CASSRETQYF.

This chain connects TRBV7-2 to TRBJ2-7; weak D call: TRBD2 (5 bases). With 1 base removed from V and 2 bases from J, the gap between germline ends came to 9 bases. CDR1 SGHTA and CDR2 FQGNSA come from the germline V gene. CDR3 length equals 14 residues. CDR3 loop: CASSLDLAAYEQYF. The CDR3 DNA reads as TGTGCCAGCAGCTTAGACCTAGCTGCCTACGAGCAGTACTTC.

DNA of the CDR3: TGTGCCAGCAGTTACTCGAAAGGCTACGAGCAGTACTTC. This translates into CASSYSKGYEQYF. The chain carries TRBV6-6 and TRBJ2-7; no firm D call. This CDR3 comprises 13 residues. Germline-derived CDR1 and CDR2 are MNHNY and SVGAGI (reference sequence). V was clipped by 0 bases and J by 3 bases, with 6 bases between them.

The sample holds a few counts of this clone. CDR3 protein: CASSYSRDSRAFF. The CDR3 DNA reads as TGTGCCAGCAGTTACTCGAGGGACAGCAGAGCTTTCTTT. The gene calls are TRBV6-5 and TRBJ1-1; 7 bases fit TRBD1. With 0 bases clipped from V and 10 bases from J, the junction kept 5 bases outside the gene matches. CDR3 size: 13 residues. CDR1 MNHEY and CDR2 SVGAGI come from the germline V gene.

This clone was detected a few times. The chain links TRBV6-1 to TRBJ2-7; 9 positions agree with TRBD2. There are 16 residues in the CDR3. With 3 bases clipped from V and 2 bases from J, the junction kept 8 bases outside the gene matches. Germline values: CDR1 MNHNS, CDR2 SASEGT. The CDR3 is CASSDGLAGFAYEQYF. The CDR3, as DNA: TGTGCCAGCAGTGATGGGCTAGCGGGATTTGCCTACGAGCAGTACTTC.

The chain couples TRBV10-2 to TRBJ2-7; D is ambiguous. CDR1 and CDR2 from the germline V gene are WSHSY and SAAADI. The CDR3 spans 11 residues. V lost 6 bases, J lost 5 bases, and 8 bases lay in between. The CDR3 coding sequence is TGCGCCAGCAGGATAGGGAACGAGCAGTACTTC. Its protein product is CASRIGNEQYF.

The CDR3 DNA is TGCGCCAGCAGCTTGCAGAACGGGTACCAAGAGACCCAGTACTTC. It yields the protein CASSLQNGYQETQYF. This chain connects TRBV5-1 to TRBJ2-5; D remains unclear. In germline, CDR1 is SGHRS, CDR2 YFSETQ. The CDR3 is 15 amino acids. V lost 1 base, J lost 0 bases, and 10 bases lay in between.